The 14 T cell receptor beta chains listed next were all sequenced from one sample in a study of CD8 T cells in ankylosing spondylitis. Study results and caveats: Characteristic of ankylosing spondylitis blood, it appeared, was a TCR beta motif comprising several highly homologous variants.

TCRdb fed the 5' RACE reads into MiXCR, producing one record per CDR3 protein. The sample lists 700,000 to 1,000,000 distinct CDR3 sequences; 10% to 15% were seen once. No cognate antigen is known for these TCRs. The sequenced sample was blood, either unsorted or a sorted T cell fraction (not recorded which). Receptor source: a male donor with ankylosing spondylitis.

This clonotype was observed at least ten times. This chain links TRBV6-5 with TRBJ2-7, with TRBD1 matching 7 bases. The CDR3 is 14 amino acids. The V and J ends lost 0 bases and 4 bases, in that order; junction bases with no gene match: 3. Germline V lookup: CDR1 MNHEY, CDR2 SVGAGI. The CDR3, as DNA: TGTGCCAGCAGTTACTCAGTCAGGGGGTACGAGCAGTACTTC. Translated, it gives CASSYSVRGYEQYF.

The chain is built from TRBV5-1 and TRBJ2-1; 12 bases agree with TRBD2. In germline, CDR1 is SGHRS, CDR2 YFSETQ. This CDR3 is 14 amino acids long. V was clipped by 5 bases and J by 4 bases; unmatched bases: 1. As DNA, the CDR3 is TGCGCCAGCAGGACTAGCGGGGGTTACAATGAGCAGTTCTTC. Amino acids: CASRTSGGYNEQFF.

Comments on this clonotype: One end of the junction is discordant with germline, which a read error may explain. The chain carries TRBV7-9 and TRBJ2-1; 8 nucleotides line up with TRBD2. The CDR3 is 12 amino acids. CDR1 and CDR2 from the germline V gene are SEHNR and FQNEAQ (reference sequence). CDR3 coding DNA: TGTGCCAGCAGCCCCGGACAGCGGGGGAGTTCGTTC. Translation gives CASSPGQRGSSF.

This sequence joins TRBV5-1 and TRBJ2-7; D may match TRBD1 or TRBD2 (6 bases each). The CDR3 consists of 15 residues. Trimming cost V 4 bases and J 3 bases, with 17 bases left between them. The germline V gene has CDR1 SGHRS and CDR2 YFSETQ. The CDR3 region has the DNA TGCGCCAGCAGCGCTTTTCGGGGGCGAAGCTACGAGCAGTACTTC. Its protein is CASSAFRGRSYEQYF. The whole variable domain, filled in from reference TRBV5-1 and TRBJ2-7, reads KAGVTQTPRYLIKTRGQQVTLSCSPISGHRSVSWYQQTPGQGLQFLFEYFSETQRNKGNFPGRFSGRQFSNSRSEMNVSTLELGDSALYLCASSAFRGRSYEQYFGPGTRLTVT.

This clonotype has more than one count but fewer than ten. The V call is TRBV29-1, the J call TRBJ2-5, with 7 bases identical to TRBD1. The CDR3 spans 13 residues. Germline trimming cut 4 bases from V and 2 bases from J; bases unmatched to any gene: 4. CDR1 is SQVTM and CDR2 is ANQGSEA in the germline V gene. CDR3 region: CSVVGQAQETQYF. DNA for the CDR3: TGCAGCGTTGTAGGACAGGCTCAAGAGACCCAGTACTTC.

The J gene is TRBJ2-6, the V gene TRBV7-9; tentatively, D is TRBD2 (5 bases). Looked up from germline, CDR1 is SEHNR and CDR2 is FQNEAQ (reference sequence). This CDR3 contains 14 residues. Trimming pared 11 bases from V and 1 base from J, leaving 12 bases between. CDR3 bases: TGTGCCGACGACTCGGGGTCTGGGGCCAACGTCCTGACTTTC. Translating it yields CADDSGSGANVLTF.

This clonotype was detected only a few times. The chain combines TRBV5-1 with TRBJ1-1, with D possibly being TRBD1 (5 bases). CDR3 size: 14 residues. The ends were cut back, 0 bases at V and 7 bases at J, with 13 bases in the middle. Germline CDR1 is SGHRS and CDR2 is YFSETQ. This chain's CDR3 is CASSLEPGPSEAFF. The CDR3 DNA reads as TGCGCCAGCAGCTTGGAGCCGGGACCGAGTGAAGCTTTCTTT.

This clonotype was seen at least ten times. The chain links TRBV20-1 to TRBJ2-7, with D perhaps matching TRBD2 (5 bases). This CDR3 contains 11 residues. V lost 6 bases, J lost 4 bases, and 10 bases lay in between. Germline V gene sequence: CDR1 DFQATT, CDR2 SNEGSKA (reference sequence). The CDR3 protein is CSAPWRYEQYF. The CDR3 bases are TGCAGTGCCCCTTGGAGGTACGAGCAGTACTTC.

This clonotype was seen a few times. The chain links TRBV6-5 to TRBJ1-2, with D perhaps matching TRBD1 (5 bases). Per the germline V gene, CDR1 is MNHEY and CDR2 is SVGAGI. V was clipped by 0 bases and J by 3 bases, with 8 bases between them. The CDR3 totals 14 residues. CDR3 protein: CASSYSDRHYGYTF. CDR3 DNA sequence: TGTGCCAGCAGTTACTCTGACAGACACTATGGCTACACCTTC.

The rearrangement uses TRBV2 and TRBJ1-2; 8 bases match TRBD1. Germline V gene lookup returns CDR1 SNHLY and CDR2 FYNNEI. V shed 5 bases and J 8 bases; nucleotides not matched to a gene: 7. This CDR3 is 13 amino acids long. Written as DNA, the CDR3 is TGTGCCAGCAGTTATGACAGGGGTACGGGCTACACCTTC. Its translation: CASSYDRGTGYTF.

This clonotype was seen many times. J is TRBJ2-1 and V is TRBV12-3 or TRBV12-4, with a possible D match to TRBD1 (6 bases). The CDR3 runs 13 residues. V lost 6 bases and J lost 7, with 13 bases in between. CDR3 in amino acids: CASRDQGKNEQFF. The CDR3 DNA is TGTGCCAGCAGAGACCAGGGGAAGAATGAGCAGTTCTTC.

V and J are TRBV2 and TRBJ1-1; D may be TRBD1 (5 bases). CDR3 length: 14 residues. The germline V and J ends were trimmed by 11 bases and 3 bases, with 19 bases remaining between them. Germline CDR1 SNHLY, CDR2 FYNNEI. In DNA, the CDR3 is TGTGCCTCCGAGGCGGCAGGGTGGGACACTGAAGCTTTCTTT. It specifies CASEAAGWDTEAFF.

The CDR3 region has the DNA TGTGCCAGCAGTTTACTAGGGTTCACCGAAGCTTTCTTT. It encodes CASSLLGFTEAFF. The chain recombines TRBV27 with TRBJ1-1, with no clear D. The CDR3 contains 13 residues. Per germline, CDR1 MNHEY and CDR2 SMNVEV (reference sequence). Trimming stripped 2 bases from V and 8 bases from J, with 12 bases between.

This clonotype was detected ten times or more. The rearrangement uses TRBV6-6 and TRBJ1-1; unclear D gene. V shed 4 bases and J shed 2 bases, with 8 bases lying between them. Germline loops: CDR1 MNHNY, CDR2 SVGAGI (reference sequence). The CDR3 is 13 amino acids. CDR3 sequence reads: CASSSQINTEAFF. The DNA for the CDR3 is TGTGCCAGCAGTTCACAGATTAACACTGAAGCTTTCTTT.